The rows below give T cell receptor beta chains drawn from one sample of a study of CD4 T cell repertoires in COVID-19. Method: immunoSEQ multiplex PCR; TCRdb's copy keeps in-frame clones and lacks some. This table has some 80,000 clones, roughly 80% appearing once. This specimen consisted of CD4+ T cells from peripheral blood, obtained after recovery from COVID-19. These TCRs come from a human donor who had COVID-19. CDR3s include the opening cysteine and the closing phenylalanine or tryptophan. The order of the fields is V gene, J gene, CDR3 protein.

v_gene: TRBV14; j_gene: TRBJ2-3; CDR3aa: CASSQDLGGLTRTDTQYF
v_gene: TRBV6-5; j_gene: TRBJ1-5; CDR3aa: CASSAEVRAQHF
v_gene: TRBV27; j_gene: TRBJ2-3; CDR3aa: CASSHGPSTDTQYF
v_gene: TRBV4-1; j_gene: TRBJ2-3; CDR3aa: CASSRDRVRTDTQYF
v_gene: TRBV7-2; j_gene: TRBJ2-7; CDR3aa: CASSLGAGSPYEQYF
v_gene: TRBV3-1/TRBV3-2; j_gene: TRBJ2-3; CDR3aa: CATRRGSTDTQYF
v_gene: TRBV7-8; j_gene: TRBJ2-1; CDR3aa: CASKTSASYNEQFF
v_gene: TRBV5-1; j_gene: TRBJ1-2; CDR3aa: CASSLGTGEAYGYTF
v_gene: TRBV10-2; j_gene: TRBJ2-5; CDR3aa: CASSEGGQGAPGETQYF
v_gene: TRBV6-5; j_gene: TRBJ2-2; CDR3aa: CASNKELNTGELFF
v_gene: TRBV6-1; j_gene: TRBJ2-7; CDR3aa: CASSEGGNLRDGEQYF
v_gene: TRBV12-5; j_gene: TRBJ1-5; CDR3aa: CASGSTPGGIGNQPQHF
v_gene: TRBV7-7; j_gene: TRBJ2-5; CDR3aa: CASSLGASGEQETQYF
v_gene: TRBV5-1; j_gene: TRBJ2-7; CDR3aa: CASSSDRAIHEQYF
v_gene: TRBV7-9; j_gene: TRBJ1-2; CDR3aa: CASSLVAPASLIF
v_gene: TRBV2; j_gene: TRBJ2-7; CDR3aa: CASSEGGGRFPYEQYF
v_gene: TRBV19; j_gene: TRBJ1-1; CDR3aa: CASSIGGDGTEAFF
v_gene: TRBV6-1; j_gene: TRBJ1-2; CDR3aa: CASSEARGFGYTF
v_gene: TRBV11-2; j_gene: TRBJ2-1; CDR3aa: CASRRLAGGQQFF
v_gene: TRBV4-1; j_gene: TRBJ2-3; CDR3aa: CASSQFPSGSTDTQYF
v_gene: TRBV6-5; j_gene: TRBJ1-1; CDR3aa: CASLPGGFTEAFF
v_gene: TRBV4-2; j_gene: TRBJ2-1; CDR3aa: CASSQAGTSGLTLSSYNEQFF
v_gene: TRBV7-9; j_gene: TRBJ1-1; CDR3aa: CASRRGVNTEAFF
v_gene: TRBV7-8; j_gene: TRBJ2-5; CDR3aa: CASTPGQETQYF
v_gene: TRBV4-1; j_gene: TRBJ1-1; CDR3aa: CASSQDQGEAFF
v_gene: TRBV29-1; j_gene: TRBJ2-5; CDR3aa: CSIRGVQETQYF
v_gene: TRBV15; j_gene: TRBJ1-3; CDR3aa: CATSRDTAGGNTIYF
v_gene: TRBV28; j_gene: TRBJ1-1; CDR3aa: CASSTSDRQNTEAFF
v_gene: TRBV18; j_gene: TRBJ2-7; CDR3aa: CASSPSTGLSYEQYF
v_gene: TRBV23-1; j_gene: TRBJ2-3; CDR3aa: CASTPPGRTQYF
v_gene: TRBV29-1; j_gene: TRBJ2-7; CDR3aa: CSAVGAERYEQYF
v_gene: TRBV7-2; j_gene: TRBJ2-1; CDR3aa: CASSLARGGLYNEQFF
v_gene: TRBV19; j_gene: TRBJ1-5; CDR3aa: CASSISDRQPQHF
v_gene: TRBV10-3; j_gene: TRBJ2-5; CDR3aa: CAISPGVLETQYF
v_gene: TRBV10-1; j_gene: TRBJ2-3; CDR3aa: CASSEFGGSTDTQYF
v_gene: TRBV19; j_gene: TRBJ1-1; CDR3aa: CASSADRGTEAFF
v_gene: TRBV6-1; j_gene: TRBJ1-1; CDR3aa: CASSEAWGSPTEAFF
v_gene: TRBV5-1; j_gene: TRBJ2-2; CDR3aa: CASSLGSQRRELFF
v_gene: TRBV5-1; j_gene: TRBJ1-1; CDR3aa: CASSLTQGVFTEAFF
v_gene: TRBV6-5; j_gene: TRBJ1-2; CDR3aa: CASRQDRENGYTF
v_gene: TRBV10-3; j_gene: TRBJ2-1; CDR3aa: CAISTDRVNNEQFF
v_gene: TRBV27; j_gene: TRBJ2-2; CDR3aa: CASSADRTGNTGELFF
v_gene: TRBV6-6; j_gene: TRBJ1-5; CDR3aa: CASRQETVNNQPQHF
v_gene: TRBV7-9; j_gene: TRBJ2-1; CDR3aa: CASSLVGAGGPYNEQFF
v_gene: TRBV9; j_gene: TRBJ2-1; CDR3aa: CASSVGKGSYNEQFF
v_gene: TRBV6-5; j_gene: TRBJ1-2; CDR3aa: CASSWDRGISGYTF
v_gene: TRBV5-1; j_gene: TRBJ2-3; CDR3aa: CASSLGRGDTDTQYF
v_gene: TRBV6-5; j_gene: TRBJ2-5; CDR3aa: CASAMGQSQETQYF
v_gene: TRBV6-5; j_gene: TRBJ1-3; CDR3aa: CASSPGQNLYF
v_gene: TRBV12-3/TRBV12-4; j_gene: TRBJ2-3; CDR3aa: CASSRVTDTQYF
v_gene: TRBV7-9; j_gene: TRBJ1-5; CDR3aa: CASSLRTDQPQHF
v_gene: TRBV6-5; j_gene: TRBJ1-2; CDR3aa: CASMMGPTNYGYTF
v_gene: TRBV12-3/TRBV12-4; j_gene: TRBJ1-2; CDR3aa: CASSSVYEYGYTF
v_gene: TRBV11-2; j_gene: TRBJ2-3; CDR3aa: CASSFGGWGTDTQYF
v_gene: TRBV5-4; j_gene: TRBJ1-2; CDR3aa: CASSRSGANYGYTF